Listed below are T cell receptor beta chains from one sample, sequenced in a study of cytomegalovirus exposure and HLA in healthy donors. Profiled with immunoSEQ multiplex PCR; TCRdb holds only in-frame clones, not every one. The table records about 120,000 clones, roughly four fifths of them present only once. Sequences were obtained from PBMCs. Receptors originate from a male donor in good health and CMV-seronegative. The CDR3 runs from the conserved cysteine through the conserved F or W. The D gene is left open where the match is weak. Clone size, where shown, is once, few, many, or a class for clones that have expanded.

size: NA
J: TRBJ1-2
V: TRBV25-1
D: TRBD1
DNA: TGTGCCAGCAGGGACAGGGCTTTAGGTGGCTACACCTTC
CDR3: CASRDRALGGYTF

size: NA
J: TRBJ2-2
V: TRBV11-2
D: NA
DNA: TGTGCCAGCAGCTTAGATAAGAGGGATAGAAGCCAGTGGGAAGAGCTGTTTTTT
CDR3: CASSLDKRDRSQWEELFF

size: once
J: TRBJ2-1
V: TRBV15
D: NA
DNA: TGTGCCACCAGCAGGGGCGGGACGGCCGCCTACAATGAGCAGTTCTTC
CDR3: CATSRGGTAAYNEQFF

size: once
J: TRBJ2-5
V: TRBV23-1
D: TRBD1
DNA: TGCGCCAGCAGTCCATCGGACAGGAACGGGGAGCAGTACTTC
CDR3: CASSPSDRNGEQYF

size: NA
J: TRBJ1-1
V: TRBV5-4
D: TRBD1
DNA: TGTGCCAGCAGCCCAGCGACAGGGGCGGGGAACACTGAAGCTTTCTTT
CDR3: CASSPATGAGNTEAFF

size: NA
J: TRBJ2-2
V: TRBV28
D: NA
DNA: TGTGCCAGCAGTTTCTCCGGGGAGCTGTTTTTT
CDR3: CASSFSGELFF

size: few
J: TRBJ2-1
V: TRBV30
D: NA
DNA: TGTGCCTGGAGGGGGCATCAGTCGAAAATGGATAATGAGCAGTTCTTC
CDR3: CAWRGHQSKMDNEQFF

size: NA
J: TRBJ1-1
V: TRBV7-8
D: NA
DNA: TGTGCCAGCAGCTTAGAGTTCAGGGCCGGAACTGAAGCTTTCTTT
CDR3: CASSLEFRAGTEAFF

size: NA
J: TRBJ2-3
V: TRBV5-6
D: TRBD2
DNA: TGTGCCAGCACCCACTTTGACCGGGGGGGAGGCACAGATACGCAGTATTTT
CDR3: CASTHFDRGGGTDTQYF

size: once
J: TRBJ2-7
V: TRBV5-6
D: NA
DNA: TGTGCCAGCAGAAGGGGGGGCCTCTACGAGCAGTACTTC
CDR3: CASRRGGLYEQYF

size: few
J: TRBJ2-7
V: TRBV7-2
D: NA
DNA: TGTGCCAGCAGCTTCCTATCTAGCGATACCTACGAGCAGTACTTC
CDR3: CASSFLSSDTYEQYF

size: NA
J: TRBJ1-6
V: TRBV30
D: TRBD1
DNA: TGTGCCCAGACAGGGGGCCAGAATTCACCCCTCCACTTT
CDR3: CAQTGGQNSPLHF

size: NA
J: TRBJ1-5
V: TRBV28
D: NA
DNA: TGTGCCAGCAGTTTAAGGGCGGGGGAATATAGCAATCAGCCCCAGCATTTT
CDR3: CASSLRAGEYSNQPQHF

size: NA
J: TRBJ1-6
V: TRBV15
D: NA
DNA: TGTGCCACCAGCAGAGATTGGAGGGCATATAATTCACCCCTCCACTTT
CDR3: CATSRDWRAYNSPLHF

size: NA
J: TRBJ2-1
V: TRBV5-8
D: TRBD2
DNA: TGTGCCAGCAGCTCCCGGGGGGGCCCCTACAATGAGCAGTTCTTC
CDR3: CASSSRGGPYNEQFF

size: NA
J: TRBJ2-3
V: TRBV29-1
D: NA
DNA: TGCAGCGTTCAGGGCATCCCCACAGATACGCAGTATTTT
CDR3: CSVQGIPTDTQYF

size: NA
J: TRBJ2-7
V: TRBV15
D: TRBD2
DNA: TGTGCCACCAGCAGAGAGGGTAGCGGGGGCTCCTACGAGCAGTACTTC
CDR3: CATSREGSGGSYEQYF

size: NA
J: TRBJ1-1
V: TRBV30
D: TRBD1
DNA: TGTGCCTGGAGTACTTACAGGGGCACTGAAGCTTTCTTT
CDR3: CAWSTYRGTEAFF

size: once
J: TRBJ2-3
V: TRBV15
D: TRBD2
DNA: TGTGCCACCAGCATTCGAACGCTAGCGGGAGTTGGGACAGATACGCAGTATTTT
CDR3: CATSIRTLAGVGTDTQYF

size: NA
J: TRBJ2-4
V: TRBV5-4
D: TRBD1
DNA: TGTGCCAGCAGCGAGGGACAGTTAGCCAAAAACATTCAGTACTTC
CDR3: CASSEGQLAKNIQYF

size: once
J: TRBJ2-7
V: TRBV5-4
D: TRBD2
DNA: TGTGCCAGCAGCTCTCGTAGCGGGAATTCCCCAAGGCGGTCCTACGAGCAGTACTTC
CDR3: CASSSRSGNSPRRSYEQYF

size: NA
J: TRBJ2-7
V: TRBV18
D: NA
DNA: TGTGCCAGCTCACCGTTGGGGGGTTCTTACGAGCAGTACTTC
CDR3: CASSPLGGSYEQYF

size: NA
J: TRBJ2-7
V: TRBV13
D: TRBD2
DNA: TGTGCCAGCAGCTTTGTAGCGGGGGACCCCTACGAGCAGTACTTC
CDR3: CASSFVAGDPYEQYF

size: NA
J: TRBJ1-6
V: TRBV6-1
D: NA
DNA: TGTGCCAGCTTTTTTCGGGGGGGGTCACCCCTCCACTTT
CDR3: CASFFRGGSPLHF

size: NA
J: TRBJ2-7
V: TRBV14
D: TRBD2
DNA: TGTGCCAGCAGCAGTCGACAGTCAACTAGCGGGAGAAATAGCTACGAGCAGTACTTC
CDR3: CASSSRQSTSGRNSYEQYF

size: NA
J: TRBJ2-7
V: TRBV25-1
D: NA
DNA: TGTGCCAGCAGTGAATTCCGGGGTGGCGAGCAGTACTTC
CDR3: CASSEFRGGEQYF

size: NA
J: TRBJ2-7
V: TRBV5-1
D: TRBD1
DNA: TGCGCCAGCAGCCTGGACGGACAGGGCCCTGTCCACGAGCAGTACTTC
CDR3: CASSLDGQGPVHEQYF

size: NA
J: TRBJ1-2
V: TRBV5-1
D: NA
DNA: TGCGCCAGCAGTCGGGAGGGCAACTATGGCTACACCTTC
CDR3: CASSREGNYGYTF

size: NA
J: TRBJ1-3
V: TRBV5-1
D: NA
DNA: TGCGCCAGCAGCTTGGGGCTTGGCGGTACGTCTGGAAACACCATATATTTT
CDR3: CASSLGLGGTSGNTIYF